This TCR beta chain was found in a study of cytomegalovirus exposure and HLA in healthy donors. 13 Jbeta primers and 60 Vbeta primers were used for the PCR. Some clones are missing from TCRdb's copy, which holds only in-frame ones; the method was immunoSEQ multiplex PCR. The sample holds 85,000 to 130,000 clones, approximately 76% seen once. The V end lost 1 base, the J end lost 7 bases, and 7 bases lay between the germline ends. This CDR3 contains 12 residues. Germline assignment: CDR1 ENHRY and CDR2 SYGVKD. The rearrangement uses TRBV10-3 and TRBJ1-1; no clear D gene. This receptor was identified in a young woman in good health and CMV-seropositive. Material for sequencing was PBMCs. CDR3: CAISEFGGEAFF. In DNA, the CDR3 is TGTGCCATCAGTGAGTTTGGCGGTGAAGCTTTCTTT.